A selection of T cell receptor beta chains follows, all from one sample in a study of radiotherapy plus CTLA-4 blockade in lung cancer. The protocol was immunoSEQ multiplex PCR, while the TCRdb copy is restricted to in-frame clones and leaves out a portion. Among about 97,000 clones, 65% to 85% were seen once, and the ten largest hold about 3%. The source was peripheral blood, collected from a patient treated with radiotherapy plus ipilimumab. Every receptor here comes from a human donor with non-small cell lung cancer who had a partial response to radiotherapy plus ipilimumab. Some clones in this sample may be carry-over from other donors' samples. Each CDR3 is given with its conserved first and last residue. The D gene is left open where the match is weak. Part of the rows lack a size; the others show once, few, many or a class for expanded clones.

J gene,V gene,D gene,clone size,CDR3 protein,CDR3 DNA
TRBJ2-5,TRBV2,TRBD2,NA,CASSEAGTMEETQYF,TGTGCCAGCAGTGAAGCTGGGACTATGGAAGAGACCCAGTACTTC
TRBJ1-1,TRBV6-1,TRBD1,few,CAGRTGGSGDTEAFF,TGTGCCGGACGGACAGGGGGGTCTGGCGACACTGAAGCTTTCTTT
TRBJ1-1,TRBV5-1,TRBD1,NA,CASRRGTDSLTLNTEAFF,TGCGCCAGCAGACGTGGGACAGACAGCCTTACCTTGAACACTGAAGCTTTCTTT
TRBJ1-6,TRBV5-4,TRBD1,NA,CASSFDRASSPLHF,TGTGCCAGCAGCTTCGACAGGGCCAGTTCACCCCTCCACTTT
TRBJ1-6,TRBV11-2,NA,NA,CASRRPGGRNSPLHF,TGTGCCAGCAGACGGCCGGGAGGTCGTAATTCACCCCTCCACTTT
TRBJ1-2,TRBV7-9,TRBD1,NA,CASSLIKGAYGYTF,TGTGCCAGCAGCTTAATTAAGGGGGCATATGGCTACACCTTC
TRBJ1-4,TRBV28,NA,few,CASRATVGNEKLFF,TGTGCCAGCAGGGCCACAGTGGGTAATGAAAAACTGTTTTTT
TRBJ1-6,TRBV7-2,NA,NA,CASSLNAGSYNSPLHF,TGTGCCAGCAGCTTAAACGCGGGCTCCTATAATTCACCCCTCCACTTT
TRBJ2-5,TRBV11-2,TRBD2,few,CASSLDSGLGPRWETQYF,TGTGCCAGCAGCTTAGATTCAGGACTAGGCCCCCGGTGGGAGACCCAGTACTTC
TRBJ2-7,TRBV5-1,TRBD2,NA,CASSAGGDSYEQYF,TGCGCCAGCAGCGCGGGGGGCGACTCCTACGAGCAGTACTTC
TRBJ2-5,TRBV18,NA,NA,CASSPSTAQETQYF,TGTGCCAGCTCACCCTCGACAGCTCAAGAGACCCAGTACTTC
TRBJ2-5,TRBV15,NA,NA,CATSRGGPPWTQYF,TGTGCCACCAGCAGAGGGGGGCCCCCGTGGACCCAGTACTTC
TRBJ2-2,TRBV7-2,NA,NA,CASSVMNTGELFF,TGTGCCAGCAGCGTCATGAACACCGGGGAGCTGTTTTTT
TRBJ1-5,TRBV11-2,NA,few,CASSLDVRSNQPQHF,TGTGCCAGCAGCTTAGATGTCCGTAGCAATCAGCCCCAGCATTTT
TRBJ1-1,TRBV29-1,NA,NA,CSVGGTNTEAFF,TGCAGCGTTGGCGGGACGAACACTGAAGCTTTCTTT
TRBJ2-2,TRBV19,NA,few,CASRWAANTGELFF,TGTGCCAGTAGATGGGCCGCCAACACCGGGGAGCTGTTTTTT
TRBJ2-1,TRBV10-2,TRBD1,few,CASTRDSYNEQFF,TGCGCCAGCACCCGGGACAGTTACAATGAGCAGTTCTTC
TRBJ2-1,TRBV6-1,NA,NA,CASSESPVSYNEQFF,TGTGCCAGCAGTGAAAGCCCGGTCTCCTACAATGAGCAGTTCTTC
TRBJ1-2,TRBV18,NA,NA,CASSSTNRANYGYTF,TGTGCCAGCTCATCAACAAACAGGGCCAACTATGGCTACACCTTC
TRBJ2-2,TRBV7-9,NA,once,CASSLGGMSGTNTGELFF,TGTGCCAGCAGCTTAGGCGGGATGTCGGGTACGAACACCGGGGAGCTGTTTTTT
TRBJ2-1,TRBV19,NA,NA,CASSITGSYNEQFF,TGTGCCAGTAGTATTACGGGGTCCTACAATGAGCAGTTCTTC
TRBJ2-3,TRBV7-2,TRBD2,NA,CASASSGKGDTQYF,TGTGCCAGCGCTAGCAGCGGGAAGGGAGATACGCAGTATTTT
TRBJ1-5,TRBV19,NA,NA,CASRAGRVTQPQHF,TGTGCCAGTAGGGCTGGGAGGGTAACTCAGCCCCAGCATTTT
TRBJ2-1,TRBV7-9,TRBD2,NA,CASSPRAGGPNNEQFF,TGTGCCAGCAGCCCTCGGGCGGGGGGGCCGAACAATGAGCAGTTCTTC
TRBJ2-7,TRBV5-5,NA,NA,CASSLGGAGYEQYF,TGTGCCAGCAGCTTAGGCGGGGCCGGCTACGAGCAGTACTTC
TRBJ2-1,TRBV4-3,NA,once,CASSQDKSSYNEQFF,TGCGCCAGCAGCCAAGATAAGAGCTCCTACAATGAGCAGTTCTTC
TRBJ1-3,TRBV18,NA,NA,CASSPARGAGNTIYF,TGTGCCAGCTCACCAGCCAGGGGCGCTGGAAACACCATATATTTT
TRBJ2-1,TRBV18,TRBD2,NA,CASSPAGGRRYNEQFF,TGTGCCAGCTCACCGGCGGGGGGGAGACGGTACAATGAGCAGTTCTTC
TRBJ2-2,TRBV18,TRBD1,NA,CASSPPSTGSTGELFF,TGTGCCAGCTCACCACCGTCGACAGGGTCCACCGGGGAGCTGTTTTTT
TRBJ1-1,TRBV28,NA,once,CASSPTANTEAFF,TGTGCCAGCAGTCCAACAGCGAACACTGAAGCTTTCTTT
TRBJ2-7,TRBV9,TRBD2,NA,CASSSGLLEEQYF,TGTGCCAGCAGCTCGGGACTACTGGAAGAGCAGTACTTC
TRBJ2-7,TRBV5-6,NA,NA,CASSWTGGARSEQYF,TGTGCCAGCAGCTGGACCGGAGGGGCCCGATCCGAGCAGTACTTC
TRBJ2-5,TRBV7-8,TRBD1,NA,CASSLNTGAETQYF,TGTGCCAGCAGCTTAAATACAGGGGCCGAGACCCAGTACTTC
TRBJ2-3,TRBV7-6,NA,NA,CASGAGDGRTDTQYF,TGTGCCAGCGGAGCCGGGGATGGGAGAACAGATACGCAGTATTTT
TRBJ2-1,TRBV7-3,TRBD2,few,CASSLHSGGPNEQFF,TGTGCCAGCAGCTTACATTCGGGGGGGCCGAATGAGCAGTTCTTC
TRBJ1-2,TRBV19,NA,NA,CASSIETGYGYTF,TGTGCCAGTAGTATCGAGACAGGTTATGGCTACACCTTC
TRBJ1-2,TRBV19,NA,NA,CASRPQDIGGYGYTF,TGTGCCAGTAGACCTCAGGACATCGGCGGCTATGGCTACACCTTC
TRBJ1-3,TRBV18,NA,NA,CASSPFAVGENQRDTIYF,TGTGCCAGCTCACCATTTGCGGTTGGCGAGAATCAAAGAGACACCATATATTTT
TRBJ1-6,TRBV15,NA,NA,CATSRRTQGSTLHF,TGTGCCACCAGCAGGCGCACCCAGGGTTCGACCCTCCACTTT
TRBJ1-1,TRBV30,NA,NA,CAEVRGTEAFF,TGTGCCGAGGTCAGGGGCACTGAAGCTTTCTTT
TRBJ2-6,TRBV5-1,NA,once,CASSLDLVLSGANVLTF,TGCGCCAGCAGCTTGGATTTGGTACTATCTGGGGCCAACGTCCTGACTTTC
TRBJ2-3,TRBV10-1,NA,NA,CASSATGTDTQYF,TGCGCCAGCAGTGCTACAGGCACAGATACGCAGTATTTT
TRBJ1-2,TRBV7-9,TRBD1,NA,CASSPTQTGGHGYTF,TGTGCCAGCAGCCCAACCCAGACAGGGGGCCATGGCTACACCTTC
TRBJ2-3,TRBV29-1,NA,NA,CSVRGTSGAGDTQYF,TGCAGCGTTAGGGGGACGAGTGGGGCTGGAGATACGCAGTATTTT
TRBJ2-7,TRBV9,NA,many,CASSVDLYGEQYF,TGTGCCAGCAGCGTAGATTTGTACGGGGAGCAGTACTTC
TRBJ1-1,TRBV9,TRBD1,NA,CASSARTGDPEAFF,TGTGCCAGCAGCGCCAGGACAGGGGATCCTGAAGCTTTCTTT
TRBJ1-4,TRBV9,NA,NA,CASSPLSGATNEKLFF,TGTGCCAGCAGCCCTCTTTCAGGGGCAACTAATGAAAAACTGTTTTTT
TRBJ2-3,TRBV7-9,TRBD1,NA,CASSLDRGLEDTQYF,TGTGCCAGCAGCCTCGACAGGGGGCTCGAAGATACGCAGTATTTT
TRBJ1-1,TRBV11-2,NA,once,CASSFSGAGASTEAFF,TGTGCCAGCAGCTTTTCCGGCGCGGGGGCGTCCACTGAAGCTTTCTTT
TRBJ1-1,TRBV28,NA,few,CASSSARDTEAFF,TGTGCCAGCAGTTCGGCGAGGGACACTGAAGCTTTCTTT
TRBJ2-7,TRBV7-9,TRBD2,few,CASSLAKGGAQDSYEQYF,TGTGCCAGCAGCTTAGCGAAGGGAGGGGCTCAGGACTCCTACGAGCAGTACTTC
TRBJ2-7,TRBV7-8,TRBD2,once,CASVVAGGPRLGSYEQYF,TGTGCCAGCGTAGTAGCGGGAGGGCCTCGACTAGGCTCCTACGAGCAGTACTTC